This T cell receptor beta chain derives from a study of T cell changes during pregnancy in multiple sclerosis. Using immunoSEQ multiplex PCR, the repertoire was profiled, and TCRdb retains in-frame clones only, with some absent. Altogether 100,000 or so clones are present, approximately 92% being singletons, with the ten largest covering 0.95% to 1.5%. The CDR3 runs 15 residues. V lost 5 bases and J lost 2, with 16 bases in between. CDR1 is MRHNA and CDR2 is SNTAGT in the germline V gene. The rearrangement links TRBV6-4 to TRBJ2-7; D might be TRBD2 (6 bases). The sample in question was peripheral blood, obtained in the second trimester of pregnancy. This receptor was identified in a female donor with multiple sclerosis, enrolled in a pregnancy study. CDR3 sequence (DNA): TGTGCCAGCAGTCGCTGCGGCGGGATTACCTACGAGCAGTACTTC. The encoded protein is CASSRCGGITYEQYF.